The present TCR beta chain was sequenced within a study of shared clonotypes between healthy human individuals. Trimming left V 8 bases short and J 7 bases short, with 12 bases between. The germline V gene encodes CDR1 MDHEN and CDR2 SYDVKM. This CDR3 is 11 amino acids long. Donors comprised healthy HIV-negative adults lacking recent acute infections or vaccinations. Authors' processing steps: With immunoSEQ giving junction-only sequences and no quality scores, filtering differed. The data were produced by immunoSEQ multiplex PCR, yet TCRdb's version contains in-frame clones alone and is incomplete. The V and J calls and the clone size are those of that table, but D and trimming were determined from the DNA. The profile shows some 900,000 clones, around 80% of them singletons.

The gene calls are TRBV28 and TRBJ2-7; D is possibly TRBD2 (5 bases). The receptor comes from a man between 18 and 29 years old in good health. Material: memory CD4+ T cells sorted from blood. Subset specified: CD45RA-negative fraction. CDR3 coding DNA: TGTGCCAGCCTCGGACTTTCGGAGCAGTACTTC. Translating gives CASLGLSEQYF. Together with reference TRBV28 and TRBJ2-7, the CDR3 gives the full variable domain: DVKVTQSSRYLVKRTGEKVFLECVQDMDHENMFWYRQDPGLGLRLIYFSYDVKMKEKGDIPEGYSVSREKKERFSLILESASTNQTSMYLCASLGLSEQYFGPGTRLTVT.